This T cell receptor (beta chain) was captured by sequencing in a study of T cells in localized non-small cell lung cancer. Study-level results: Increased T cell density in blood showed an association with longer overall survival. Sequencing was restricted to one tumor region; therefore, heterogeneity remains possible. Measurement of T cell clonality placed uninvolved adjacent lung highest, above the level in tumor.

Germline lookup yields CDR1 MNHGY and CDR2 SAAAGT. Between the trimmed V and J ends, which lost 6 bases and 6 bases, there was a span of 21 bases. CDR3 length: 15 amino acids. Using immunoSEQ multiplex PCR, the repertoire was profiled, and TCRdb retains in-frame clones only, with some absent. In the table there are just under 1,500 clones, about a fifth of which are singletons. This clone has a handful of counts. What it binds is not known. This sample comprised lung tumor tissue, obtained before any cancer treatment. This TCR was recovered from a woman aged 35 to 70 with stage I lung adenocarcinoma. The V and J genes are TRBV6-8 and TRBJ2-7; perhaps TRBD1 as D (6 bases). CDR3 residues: CASRLAGTPPGEQYF. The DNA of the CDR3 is TGTGCCAGCAGACTGGCCGGGACACCCCCTGGCGAGCAGTACTTC.